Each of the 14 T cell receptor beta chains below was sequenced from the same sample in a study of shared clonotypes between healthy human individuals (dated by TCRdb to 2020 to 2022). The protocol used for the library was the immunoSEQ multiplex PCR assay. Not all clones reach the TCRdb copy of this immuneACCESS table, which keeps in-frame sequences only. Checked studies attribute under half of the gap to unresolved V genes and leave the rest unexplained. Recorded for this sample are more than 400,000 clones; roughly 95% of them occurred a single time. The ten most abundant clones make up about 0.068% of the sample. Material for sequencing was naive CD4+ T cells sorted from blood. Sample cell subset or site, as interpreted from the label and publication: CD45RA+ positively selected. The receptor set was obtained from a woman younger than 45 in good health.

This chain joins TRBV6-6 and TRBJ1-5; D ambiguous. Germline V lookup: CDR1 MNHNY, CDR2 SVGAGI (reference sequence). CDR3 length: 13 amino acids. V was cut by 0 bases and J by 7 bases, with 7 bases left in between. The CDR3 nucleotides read TGTGCCAGCAGTTACTCGGTCGGGCAGCCCCAGCATTTT. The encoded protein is CASSYSVGQPQHF.

The CDR3 protein is CAWSVLLTSGSIYEQYF. The CDR3 nucleotides read TGTGCCTGGAGTGTACTTTTAACTAGCGGGAGTATTTACGAGCAGTACTTC. The chain couples TRBV30 to TRBJ2-7; 11 bases are a match to TRBD2. The CDR3 contains 17 residues. Germline CDR1 GTSNPN, CDR2 SVGIG (reference sequence). The ends lost 0 bases at V and 4 bases at J; junction bases unmatched: 11.

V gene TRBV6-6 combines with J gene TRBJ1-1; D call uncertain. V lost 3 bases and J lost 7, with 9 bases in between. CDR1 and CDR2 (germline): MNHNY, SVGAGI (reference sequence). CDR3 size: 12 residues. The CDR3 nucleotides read TGTGCCAGCAGTTATTCCCGGGTTGAAGCTTTCTTT. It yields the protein CASSYSRVEAFF.

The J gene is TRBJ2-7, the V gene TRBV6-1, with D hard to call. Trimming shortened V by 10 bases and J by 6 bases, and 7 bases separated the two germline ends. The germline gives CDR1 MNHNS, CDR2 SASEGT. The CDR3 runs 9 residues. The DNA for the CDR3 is TGTGCCACCAAAGGCGAGCAGTACTTC. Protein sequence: CATKGEQYF.

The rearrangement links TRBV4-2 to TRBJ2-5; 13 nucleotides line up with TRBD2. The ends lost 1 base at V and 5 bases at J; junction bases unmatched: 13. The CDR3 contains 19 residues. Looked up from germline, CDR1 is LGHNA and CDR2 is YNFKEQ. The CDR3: CASSQVAGTSGTMGETQYF. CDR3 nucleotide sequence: TGTGCCAGCAGCCAAGTCGCCGGGACTAGCGGGACAATGGGGGAGACCCAGTACTTC.

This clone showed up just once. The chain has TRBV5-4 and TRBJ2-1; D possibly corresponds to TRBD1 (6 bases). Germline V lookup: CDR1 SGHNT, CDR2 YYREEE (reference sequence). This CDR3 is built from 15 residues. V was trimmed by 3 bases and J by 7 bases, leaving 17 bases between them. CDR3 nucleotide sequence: TGTGCCAGCAGCTCTCAGGGGATTGAAGTTAATGAGCAGTTCTTC. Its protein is CASSSQGIEVNEQFF.

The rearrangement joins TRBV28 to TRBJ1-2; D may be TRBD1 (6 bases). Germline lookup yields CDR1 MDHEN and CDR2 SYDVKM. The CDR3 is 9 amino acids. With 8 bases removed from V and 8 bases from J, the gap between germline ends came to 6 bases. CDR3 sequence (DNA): TGTGCCAGCGGGGGCGGCTACACCTTC. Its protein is CASGGGYTF.

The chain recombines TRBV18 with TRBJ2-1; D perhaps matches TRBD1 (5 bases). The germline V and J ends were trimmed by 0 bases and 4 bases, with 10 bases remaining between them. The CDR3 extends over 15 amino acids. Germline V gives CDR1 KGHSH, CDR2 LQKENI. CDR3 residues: CASSPPGQLYNEQFF. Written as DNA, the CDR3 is TGTGCCAGCTCACCACCGGGGCAGCTTTACAATGAGCAGTTCTTC.

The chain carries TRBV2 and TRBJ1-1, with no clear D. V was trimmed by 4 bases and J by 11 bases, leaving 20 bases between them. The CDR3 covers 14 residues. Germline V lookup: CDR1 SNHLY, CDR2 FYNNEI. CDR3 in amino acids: CASSGSKLASGAFF. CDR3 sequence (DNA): TGTGCCAGCAGTGGTTCTAAATTGGCGTCGGGGGCTTTCTTT. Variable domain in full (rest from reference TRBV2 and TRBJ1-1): EPEVTQTPSHQVTQMGQEVILRCVPISNHLYFYWYRQILGQKVEFLVSFYNNEISEKSEIFDDQFSVERPDGSNFTLKIRSTKLEDSAMYFCASSGSKLASGAFFGQGTRLTVV.

In DNA form, the CDR3 reads TGTGCCAGCAGCTCCGGGGGGAGCGGGAGGGCCTACAATGAGCAGTTCTTC. Translating gives CASSSGGSGRAYNEQFF. The gene calls are TRBV7-3 and TRBJ2-1, with TRBD2 matching 10 bases. This CDR3 has 17 amino acids. Looked up from germline, CDR1 is SGHTA and CDR2 is FQGTGA. The J segment lost 2 bases and the V segment lost 4 bases, leaving 8 bases of the junction unmatched.

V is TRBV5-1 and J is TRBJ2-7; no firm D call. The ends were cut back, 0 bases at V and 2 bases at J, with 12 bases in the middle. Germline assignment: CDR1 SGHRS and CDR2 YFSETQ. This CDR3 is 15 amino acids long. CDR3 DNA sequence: TGCGCCAGCAGCTTGGATCAAGGCCGCCCCTACGAGCAGTACTTC. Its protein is CASSLDQGRPYEQYF. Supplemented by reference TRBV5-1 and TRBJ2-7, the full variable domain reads KAGVTQTPRYLIKTRGQQVTLSCSPISGHRSVSWYQQTPGQGLQFLFEYFSETQRNKGNFPGRFSGRQFSNSRSEMNVSTLELGDSALYLCASSLDQGRPYEQYFGPGTRLTVT.

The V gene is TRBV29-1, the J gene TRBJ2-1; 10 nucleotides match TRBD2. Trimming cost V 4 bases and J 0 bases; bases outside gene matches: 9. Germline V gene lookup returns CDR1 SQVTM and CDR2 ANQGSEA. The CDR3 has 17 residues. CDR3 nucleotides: TGCAGCGTTGCCGTCGTTTCTAGCGGGAGCTCCTACAATGAGCAGTTCTTC. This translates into CSVAVVSSGSSYNEQFF.

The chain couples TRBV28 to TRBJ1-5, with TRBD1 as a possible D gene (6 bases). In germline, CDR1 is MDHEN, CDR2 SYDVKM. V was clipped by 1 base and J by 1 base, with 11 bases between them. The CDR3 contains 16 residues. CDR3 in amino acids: CASSLSGADSNQPQHF. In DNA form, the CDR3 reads TGTGCCAGCAGTTTATCGGGGGCCGACAGCAATCAGCCCCAGCATTTT.

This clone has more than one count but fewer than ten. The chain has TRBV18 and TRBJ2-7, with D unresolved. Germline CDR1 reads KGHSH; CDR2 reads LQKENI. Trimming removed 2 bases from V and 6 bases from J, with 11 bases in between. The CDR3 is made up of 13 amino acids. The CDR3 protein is CASSPALAAEQYF. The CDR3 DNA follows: TGTGCCAGCTCACCAGCTTTGGCCGCCGAGCAGTACTTC.